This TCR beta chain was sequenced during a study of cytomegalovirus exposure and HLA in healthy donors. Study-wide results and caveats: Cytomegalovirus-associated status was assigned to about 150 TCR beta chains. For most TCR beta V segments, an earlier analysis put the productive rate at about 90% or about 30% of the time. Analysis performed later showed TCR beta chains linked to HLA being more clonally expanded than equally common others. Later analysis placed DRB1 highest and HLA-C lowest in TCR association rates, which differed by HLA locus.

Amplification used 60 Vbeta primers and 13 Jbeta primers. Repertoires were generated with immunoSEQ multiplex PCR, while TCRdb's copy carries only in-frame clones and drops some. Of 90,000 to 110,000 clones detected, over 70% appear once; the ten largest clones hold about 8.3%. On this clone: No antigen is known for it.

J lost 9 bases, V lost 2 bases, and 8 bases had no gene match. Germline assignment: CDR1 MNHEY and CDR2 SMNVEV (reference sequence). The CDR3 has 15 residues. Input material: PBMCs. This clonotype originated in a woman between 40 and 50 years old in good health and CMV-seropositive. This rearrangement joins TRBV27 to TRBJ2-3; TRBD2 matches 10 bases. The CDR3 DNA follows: TGTGCCAGCAGTTTAGAGGCTAGCGGGGGAGAGACGCAGTATTTT. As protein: CASSLEASGGETQYF.